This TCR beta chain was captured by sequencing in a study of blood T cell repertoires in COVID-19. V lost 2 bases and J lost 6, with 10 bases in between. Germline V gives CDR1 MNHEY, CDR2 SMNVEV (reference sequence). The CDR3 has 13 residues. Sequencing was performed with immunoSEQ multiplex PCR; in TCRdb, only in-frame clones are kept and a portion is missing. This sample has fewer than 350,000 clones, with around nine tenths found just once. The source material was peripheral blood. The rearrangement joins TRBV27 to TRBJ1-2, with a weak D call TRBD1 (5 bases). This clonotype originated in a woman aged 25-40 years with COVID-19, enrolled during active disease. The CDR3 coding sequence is TGTGCCAGCAGTTTAGGCGGGACGGATGGCTACACCTTC. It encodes CASSLGGTDGYTF.